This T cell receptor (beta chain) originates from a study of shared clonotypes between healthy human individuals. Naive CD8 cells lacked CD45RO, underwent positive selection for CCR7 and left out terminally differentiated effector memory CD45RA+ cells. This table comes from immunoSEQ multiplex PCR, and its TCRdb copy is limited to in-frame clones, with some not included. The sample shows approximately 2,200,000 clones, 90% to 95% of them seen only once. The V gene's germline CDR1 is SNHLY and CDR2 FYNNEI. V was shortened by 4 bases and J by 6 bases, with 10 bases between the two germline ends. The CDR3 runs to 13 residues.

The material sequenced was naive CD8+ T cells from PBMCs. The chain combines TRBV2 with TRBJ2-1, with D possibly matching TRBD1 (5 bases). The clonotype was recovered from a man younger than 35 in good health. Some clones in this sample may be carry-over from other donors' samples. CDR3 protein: CASSAGLINEQFF. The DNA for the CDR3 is TGTGCCAGCAGTGCAGGGTTAATCAATGAGCAGTTCTTC.